This T cell receptor beta chain stems from a study of shared clonotypes between healthy human individuals. On the study more broadly: Samples came from a couple of female and three male donors aged 18 to 49. Study observations and caveats: Clonotype sharing among donors likely depends on sequencing depth. Roughly 4.6% of naive CD4 clonotypes were common to a handful of donors. Incompleteness in sorted-subset sequencing, despite large depth, was shown by rarefaction.

Regarding this clone: The antigen remains unidentified.

This CDR3 is built from 16 residues. V was trimmed by 2 bases and J by 2 bases, leaving 14 bases between them. Per the germline V gene, CDR1 is KGHSH and CDR2 is LQKENI. Only in-frame clones appear in the TCRdb table, and some are missing; sequencing was by immunoSEQ multiplex PCR. The repertoire holds about 1 million clones, with more than 60% as singletons. This clonotype was sampled from a man younger than 35 in good health. Sequenced sample: memory CD4+ T cells sorted from blood. As to subset: CD45RA-negative fraction. The V gene is TRBV18, the J gene TRBJ2-3, with TRBD1 as a possible D gene (6 bases). As DNA, the CDR3 is TGTGCCAGCTCACCATTCGGACAGTCCCTCACAGATACGCAGTATTTT. Its translation is CASSPFGQSLTDTQYF.